This T cell receptor beta chain was found in a study of T cell clusters in autoimmune cytopenias. In germline, CDR1 is SGHDT, CDR2 YYEEEE. The CDR3 runs 15 residues. TRB rearrangements were amplified by touch-down multiplex PCR with mixed TRB-A/B primers. Reprocessing the multiplex PCR reads, TCRdb reports a single entry for every CDR3 protein and omits DNA. The sample totals 6,000 to 6,500 distinct CDR3 sequences. TRB was amplified from roughly 0.25 ug of peripheral blood genomic DNA per sample. These same records also appear under a second study, on T cell repertoires in aging, cancer and after chemotherapy.

The chain carries TRBV5-6 and TRBJ1-5. This clonotype was obtained from a human donor in good health. The source material was peripheral blood. This CDR3 is CASSLATVGNQPQHF.